Detailed here is one T cell receptor beta chain. Antigen: not known. Germline-derived CDR1 and CDR2 are SGHRS and YFSETQ. The CDR3 has 14 amino acids. Blood samples measuring more than 2 ml were taken per donor. Incorporation of UMIs carrying a 6-nucleotide sample barcode was performed by template switching. TCRdb reanalyzed the 5' RACE reads, giving one entry per CDR3 protein sequence and no DNA. Reported are about 170,000 distinct CDR3 sequences; the ten largest clones contain more than 2.5%. The data stem from a study of monozygotic twins with inflammatory bowel disease. Findings and limits, study-wide: Clonotype sharing was lower in IBD patients than healthy twins, most markedly with disease activity. Healthy co-twins had higher TCRbeta inverse Simpson diversity than their IBD twins.

The receptor was isolated from a human donor with ulcerative colitis or Crohn's disease, or a healthy co-twin of an affected twin (not recorded which). V and J are TRBV5-1 and TRBJ2-3; TCRdb selects TRBD1, and the lack of DNA leaves this call unchecked. The sequencing input was blood. The CDR3 sequence: CASSVGQSTDTQYF.